This T cell receptor beta chain originates from a study of T cell responses to AZD1222 COVID-19 vaccine. Study outcomes and limitations: Two doses of AZD1222 preceded a rise in Spike-specific TCR breadth and depth.

A note on this clone: Its specificity is unknown.

TCRdb's table, derived via immunoSEQ multiplex PCR, lists solely in-frame clones and lacks some. The sample records roughly 120,000 clones, roughly 88% being singletons. The source was peripheral blood, collected on day 0 of AZD1222 vaccination. The sequence was collected from an adult in good health.

The CDR3 loop reads CATSDPQGPQHF. CDR3 nucleotide sequence: TGTGCCACCAGTGATCCCCAGGGGCCCCAGCATTTT. This chain links TRBV24-1 with TRBJ1-5, with D possibly being TRBD1 (5 bases). Germline-derived CDR1 and CDR2 are KGHDR and SFDVKD. The CDR3 is 12 residues long. V was cut by 3 bases and J by 9 bases, with 8 bases left in between.